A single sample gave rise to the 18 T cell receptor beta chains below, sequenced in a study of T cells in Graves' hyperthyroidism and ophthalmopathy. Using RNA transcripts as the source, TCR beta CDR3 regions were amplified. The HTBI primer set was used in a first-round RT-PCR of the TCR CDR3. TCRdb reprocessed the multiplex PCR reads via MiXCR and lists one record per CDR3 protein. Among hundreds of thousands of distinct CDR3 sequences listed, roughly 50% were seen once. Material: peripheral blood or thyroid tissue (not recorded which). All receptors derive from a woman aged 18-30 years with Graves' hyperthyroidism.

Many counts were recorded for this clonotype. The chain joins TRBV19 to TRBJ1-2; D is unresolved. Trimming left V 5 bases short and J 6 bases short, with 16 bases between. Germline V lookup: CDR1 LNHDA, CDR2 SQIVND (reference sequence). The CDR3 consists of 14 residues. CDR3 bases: TGTGCCAGTAGTGCCCTTTATACGGCTGATGGCTACACCTTC. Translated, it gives CASSALYTADGYTF.

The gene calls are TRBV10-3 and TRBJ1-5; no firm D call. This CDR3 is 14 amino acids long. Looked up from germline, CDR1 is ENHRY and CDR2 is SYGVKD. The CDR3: CASGPGYSNQPQHF. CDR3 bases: TGTGCTAGTGGCCCCGGGTATAGCAATCAGCCCCAGCATTTT.

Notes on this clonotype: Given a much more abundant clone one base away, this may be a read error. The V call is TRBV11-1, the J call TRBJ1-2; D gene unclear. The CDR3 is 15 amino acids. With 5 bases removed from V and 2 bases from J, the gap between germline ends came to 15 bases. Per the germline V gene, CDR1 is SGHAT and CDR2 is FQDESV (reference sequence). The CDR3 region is CASSQSSRPNYGYTF. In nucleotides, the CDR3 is TGTGCCAGCAGCCAAAGTAGTCGGCCGAACTATGGCTACACCTTC.

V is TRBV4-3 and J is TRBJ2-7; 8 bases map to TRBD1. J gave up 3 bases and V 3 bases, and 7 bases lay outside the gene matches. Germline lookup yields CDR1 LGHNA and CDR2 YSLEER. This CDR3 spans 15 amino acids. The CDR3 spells CASSQTTGTGYEQYF. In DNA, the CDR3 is TGCGCCAGCAGCCAGACTACCGGGACAGGCTACGAGCAGTACTTC.

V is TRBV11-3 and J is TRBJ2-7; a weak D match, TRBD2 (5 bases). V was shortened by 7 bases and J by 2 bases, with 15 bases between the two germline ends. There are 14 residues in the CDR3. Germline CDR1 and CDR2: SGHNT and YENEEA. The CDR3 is CASKEDPIPYEQYF. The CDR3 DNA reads TGTGCCAGCAAGGAGGACCCCATCCCCTACGAGCAGTACTTC.

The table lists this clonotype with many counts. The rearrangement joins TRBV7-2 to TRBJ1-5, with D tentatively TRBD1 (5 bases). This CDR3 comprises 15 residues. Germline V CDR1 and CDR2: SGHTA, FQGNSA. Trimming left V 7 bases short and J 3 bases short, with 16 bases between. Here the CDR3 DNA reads TGTGCCAGCACCCAAGAAGGCAGGGACAATCAGCCCCAGCATTTT. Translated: CASTQEGRDNQPQHF.

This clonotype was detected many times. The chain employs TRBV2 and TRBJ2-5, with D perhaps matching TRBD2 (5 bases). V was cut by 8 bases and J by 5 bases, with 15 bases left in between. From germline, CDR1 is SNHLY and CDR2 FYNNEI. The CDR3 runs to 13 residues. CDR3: CASAVGKRETQYF. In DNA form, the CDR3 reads TGTGCCAGCGCTGTAGGGAAGCGGGAGACCCAGTACTTC.

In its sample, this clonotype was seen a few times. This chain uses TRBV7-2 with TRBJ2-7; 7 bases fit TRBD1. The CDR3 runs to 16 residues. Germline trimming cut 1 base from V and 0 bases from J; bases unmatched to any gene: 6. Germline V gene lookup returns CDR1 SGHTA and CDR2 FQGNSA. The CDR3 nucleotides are TGTGCCAGCAGCTTAGGCCCACAGGGGATCTCCTACGAGCAGTACTTC. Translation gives CASSLGPQGISYEQYF.

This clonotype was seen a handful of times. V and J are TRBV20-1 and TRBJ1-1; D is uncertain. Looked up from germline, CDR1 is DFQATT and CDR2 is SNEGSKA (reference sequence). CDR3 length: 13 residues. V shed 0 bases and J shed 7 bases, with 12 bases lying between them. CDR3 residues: CSARDTAASEAFF. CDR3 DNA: TGCAGTGCTAGAGATACCGCGGCAAGTGAAGCTTTCTTT.

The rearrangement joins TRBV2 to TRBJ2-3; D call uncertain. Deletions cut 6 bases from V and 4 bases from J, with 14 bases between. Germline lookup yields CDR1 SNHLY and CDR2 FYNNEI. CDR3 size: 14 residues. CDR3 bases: TGTGCCAGCAGGGGCGCGCTCATTCCAGATACGCAGTATTTT. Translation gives CASRGALIPDTQYF.

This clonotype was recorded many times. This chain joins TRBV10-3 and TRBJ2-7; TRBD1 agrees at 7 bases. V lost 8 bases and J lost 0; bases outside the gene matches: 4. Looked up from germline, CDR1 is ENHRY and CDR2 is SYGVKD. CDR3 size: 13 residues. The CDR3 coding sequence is TGTGCCATCGGTACAGGGGTCTCCTACGAGCAGTACTTC. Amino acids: CAIGTGVSYEQYF.

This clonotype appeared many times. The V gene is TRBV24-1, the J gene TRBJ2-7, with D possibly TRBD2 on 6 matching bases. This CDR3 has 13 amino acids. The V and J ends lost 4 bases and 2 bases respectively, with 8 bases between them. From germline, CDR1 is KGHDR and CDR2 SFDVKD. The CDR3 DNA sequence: TGTGCCACCAGTGAGGGAGGTCCCTACGAGCAGTACTTC. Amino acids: CATSEGGPYEQYF.

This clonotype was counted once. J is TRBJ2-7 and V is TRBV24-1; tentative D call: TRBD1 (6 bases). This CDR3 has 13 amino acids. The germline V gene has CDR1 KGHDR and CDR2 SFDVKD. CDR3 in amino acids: CARLAGVTYEQYF. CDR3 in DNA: TGTGCTAGGTTGGCAGGGGTTACCTACGAGCAGTACTTC.

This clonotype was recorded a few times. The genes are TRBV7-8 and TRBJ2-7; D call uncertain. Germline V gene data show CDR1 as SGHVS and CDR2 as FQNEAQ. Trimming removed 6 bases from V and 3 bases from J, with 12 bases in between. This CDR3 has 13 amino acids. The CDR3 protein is CASSYVTNYEQYF. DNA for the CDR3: TGTGCCAGCAGTTACGTGACGAACTACGAGCAGTACTTC.

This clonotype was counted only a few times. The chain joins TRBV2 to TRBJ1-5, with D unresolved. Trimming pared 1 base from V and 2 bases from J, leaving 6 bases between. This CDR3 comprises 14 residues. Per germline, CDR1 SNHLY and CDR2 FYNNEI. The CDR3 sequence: CASSEVRGNQPQHF. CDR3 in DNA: TGTGCCAGCAGTGAAGTTCGAGGCAATCAGCCCCAGCATTTT.

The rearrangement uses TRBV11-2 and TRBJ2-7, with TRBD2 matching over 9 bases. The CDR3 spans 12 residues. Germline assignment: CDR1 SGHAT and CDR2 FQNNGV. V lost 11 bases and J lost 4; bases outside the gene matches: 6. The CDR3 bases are TGTGCCTGGATTAGCGGGAGTTACGAGCAGTACTTC. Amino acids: CAWISGSYEQYF.

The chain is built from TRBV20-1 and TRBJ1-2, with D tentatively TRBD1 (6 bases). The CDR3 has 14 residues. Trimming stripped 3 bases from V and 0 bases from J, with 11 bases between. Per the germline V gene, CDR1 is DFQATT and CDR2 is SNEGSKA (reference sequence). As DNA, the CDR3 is TGCAGTGCTAGGTGGGCAGGGGCTAACTATGGCTACACCTTC. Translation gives CSARWAGANYGYTF.

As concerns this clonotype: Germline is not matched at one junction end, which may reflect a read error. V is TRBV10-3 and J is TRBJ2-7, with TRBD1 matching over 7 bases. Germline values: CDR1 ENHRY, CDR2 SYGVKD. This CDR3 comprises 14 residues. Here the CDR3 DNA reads TGTGCCAGCAGTTATGTGACAGGGACCTACGAGCAGTACTTC. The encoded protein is CASSYVTGTYEQYF.